Detailed here is one TCR beta chain. Its antigen is not identified. After removal of 2 bases from V and 2 bases from J, the junction contained 2 bases not matched to a gene. This CDR3 contains 15 residues. Germline V CDR1 and CDR2: KGHSH, LQKENI. This entry is derived from a study of T cell responses to AZD1222 COVID-19 vaccine. Study observations and caveats: Receipt of two AZD1222 doses was followed by a rise in Spike-specific TCR breadth and depth. With dominance at 160-218 and 743-854, vaccine-associated CD4 TCRs spanned spike. Donors were chiefly white British, with a greater number of females, and clonal diversity was perhaps underestimated. Only a handful of individuals given AZD1222 were seropositive at baseline.

Libraries were prepared by immunoSEQ multiplex PCR; TCRdb keeps only in-frame clonotypes and omits some of them. The data hold approximately 200,000 clones, with 90% to 95% observed a single time. The source is an adult who received the MenACWY meningococcal vaccine as a control. Specimen: peripheral blood, collected 28 days after the second dose of the MenACWY control vaccine. The genes are TRBV18 and TRBJ2-7; 11 bases are shared with TRBD1. Here the CDR3 reads CASSPGQGAAYEQYF. The CDR3 nucleotides are TGTGCCAGCTCACCAGGACAGGGGGCGGCCTACGAGCAGTACTTC.